This is a list of T cell receptor beta chains from one sample in a study of T cell changes during pregnancy in multiple sclerosis. TCRdb's table, derived via immunoSEQ multiplex PCR, lists solely in-frame clones and lacks some. The table has 35,000 to 45,000 clones, roughly nine tenths seen once. The sample consisted of CD4+ T cells from peripheral blood mononuclear cells, taken before pregnancy. The receptors come from a female donor with multiple sclerosis, enrolled in a pregnancy study. The CDR3 runs from the conserved cysteine through the conserved F or W. A D gene is named only where the DNA matches it firmly. Clone size is shown for a subset of rows, as once, few, many or a class of expanded clone.

V	D	J	size	length	CDR3	DNA
TRBV4-1	NA	TRBJ1-5	NA	14	CASSMTGGYQPQHF	TGCGCCAGCAGCATGACAGGCGGGTATCAGCCCCAGCATTTT
TRBV15	TRBD1	TRBJ2-7	NA	17	CATSLPGQGAGGYEQYF	TGTGCCACCAGCCTCCCGGGACAGGGGGCCGGTGGTTACGAGCAGTACTTC
TRBV30	TRBD1	TRBJ2-7	once	13	CAWSASGGYEQYF	TGTGCCTGGAGTGCTTCAGGGGGCTACGAGCAGTACTTC
TRBV4-3	NA	TRBJ1-2	once	18	CASSLSVLDLGSSYGYTF	TGCGCCAGCAGCCTTAGCGTTCTGGATTTAGGTTCTAGCTATGGCTACACCTTC
TRBV30	TRBD2	TRBJ2-6	NA	19	CAWSGVAGGPDSGANVLTF	TGTGCCTGGAGTGGGGTAGCGGGGGGGCCGGACTCTGGGGCCAACGTCCTGACTTTC
TRBV9	NA	TRBJ2-7	NA	17	CASSAGIIGAGSYEQYF	TGTGCCAGCAGCGCTGGAATTATAGGGGCGGGGTCCTACGAGCAGTACTTC
TRBV6-4	TRBD1	TRBJ2-4	NA	14	CATGTGRAKNIQYF	TGTGCCACCGGGACAGGGAGGGCCAAAAACATTCAGTACTTC
TRBV7-6	NA	TRBJ1-1	NA	14	CASSPQGLDTEAFF	TGTGCCAGCAGCCCACAGGGTTTAGACACTGAAGCTTTCTTT
TRBV7-2	TRBD2	TRBJ2-7	NA	14	CASSRLAGLYEQYF	TGTGCCAGCTCAAGACTAGCGGGCCTTTACGAGCAGTACTTC
TRBV6-5	NA	TRBJ2-7	NA	13	CASRQGRIYEQYF	TGTGCCAGCAGACAGGGAAGGATCTACGAGCAGTACTTC
TRBV30	NA	TRBJ1-1	NA	15	CACVTGRVSETEAFF	TGTGCCTGCGTGACAGGCAGGGTGTCTGAAACTGAAGCTTTCTTT
TRBV6-5	TRBD1	TRBJ2-7	NA	14	CASSQGQGWGEQYF	TGTGCCAGCAGCCAAGGACAGGGGTGGGGCGAGCAGTACTTC
TRBV19	NA	TRBJ1-4	once	14	CASSQQRRNEKLFF	TGTGCCAGTAGCCAACAGAGACGGAATGAAAAACTGTTTTTT
TRBV2	NA	TRBJ2-1	once	12	CASRPDWGDSIF	TGTGCCAGCAGGCCTGACTGGGGGGATTCGATCTTC
TRBV5-4	NA	TRBJ2-1	NA	16	CASSWSADSSYNEQFF	TGTGCCAGCAGCTGGTCTGCGGACTCCTCCTACAATGAGCAGTTCTTC
TRBV10-1	TRBD1	TRBJ1-3	NA	17	CASSEPGTGIPWNTIYF	TGCGCCAGCAGTGAGCCCGGGACAGGGATCCCATGGAACACCATATATTTT
TRBV10-3	TRBD1	TRBJ1-6	few	14	CATNRGADNSPLHF	TGTGCCACGAACAGGGGCGCGGATAATTCACCCCTCCACTTT
TRBV28	TRBD1	TRBJ1-5	NA	15	CASSPDRGSNQPQHF	TGTGCCAGCAGTCCGGACAGGGGTAGCAATCAGCCCCAGCATTTT
TRBV4-2	NA	TRBJ1-5	NA	15	CASSQAPDIHQPQHF	TGTGCCAGCAGCCAAGCGCCGGACATCCATCAGCCCCAGCATTTT
TRBV27	NA	TRBJ1-1	NA	16	CASSLSGDRRNTEAFF	TGTGCCAGCAGTTTATCAGGAGACAGGAGGAACACTGAAGCTTTCTTT
TRBV6-5	TRBD1	TRBJ1-5	once	16	CASSLAPGQGNQPQHF	TGTGCCAGCAGTTTGGCGCCGGGACAGGGGAATCAGCCCCAGCATTTT
TRBV18	NA	TRBJ2-7	NA	14	CASSPSIDFYEQYF	TGTGCCAGCTCACCATCGATAGATTTCTACGAGCAGTACTTC
TRBV5-5	NA	TRBJ1-2	NA	12	CASSSFPGGYTF	TGTGCCAGCAGCTCCTTTCCGGGAGGCTACACCTTC
TRBV12-5	TRBD1	TRBJ1-3	NA	19	CASGSATGLIGRSGNTIYF	TGTGCTAGTGGATCGGCGACAGGGCTCATCGGACGTTCTGGAAACACCATATATTTT
TRBV9	TRBD2	TRBJ2-1	NA	14	CASSRLAGVDEQFF	TGTGCCAGCTCCCGACTAGCGGGGGTCGATGAGCAGTTCTTC
TRBV7-2	TRBD2	TRBJ2-5	once	16	CASSSRTSGGGETQYF	TGTGCCAGCAGCTCCCGAACTAGCGGGGGAGGGGAGACCCAGTACTTC
TRBV11-2	TRBD1	TRBJ1-2	once	13	CASSHDRAYGYTF	TGTGCCAGCAGCCATGACAGGGCCTATGGCTACACCTTC
TRBV25-1	NA	TRBJ1-1	NA	13	CASSYGKNTEAFF	TGTGCCAGCAGTTACGGGAAGAACACTGAAGCTTTCTTT
TRBV7-2	NA	TRBJ1-1	NA	16	CASSQVIRGSGTEAFF	TGTGCCAGCAGCCAGGTCATAAGGGGTTCGGGCACTGAAGCTTTCTTT
TRBV4-1	TRBD1	TRBJ1-2	NA	15	CASSQETGAGYGYTF	TGCGCCAGCAGCCAAGAGACAGGGGCGGGCTATGGCTACACCTTC
TRBV5-6	TRBD1	TRBJ1-1	NA	15	CASSLGGTGGTEAFF	TGTGCCAGCAGCTTGGGTGGGACAGGGGGCACTGAAGCTTTCTTT
TRBV18	NA	TRBJ2-5	once	15	CASSPPQALVGTQYF	TGTGCCAGCTCACCCCCCCAGGCCCTCGTGGGGACCCAGTACTTC
TRBV20-1	NA	TRBJ1-2	NA	11	CSARGSGGYTF	TGCAGTGCTAGGGGGAGCGGAGGCTACACCTTC
TRBV5-4	TRBD1	TRBJ1-2	NA	13	CASEDRGGYGYTF	TGTGCCAGTGAGGACAGGGGTGGGTATGGCTACACCTTC
TRBV7-6	TRBD2	TRBJ2-3	NA	18	CASSPAFGSGGAIDTQYF	TGTGCCAGCAGCCCAGCGTTCGGCAGCGGGGGGGCAATAGATACGCAGTATTTT
TRBV7-2	TRBD2	TRBJ2-7	NA	15	CASSLSGGSSYEQYF	TGTGCCAGCAGCTTAAGCGGGGGCAGCTCCTACGAGCAGTACTTC
TRBV14	TRBD1	TRBJ2-7	once	15	CASSRTGGSLYEQYF	TGTGCCAGCAGCCGAACAGGGGGCTCCCTCTACGAGCAGTACTTC
TRBV30	TRBD1	TRBJ1-1	NA	13	CAWGRDRNTEAFF	TGTGCCTGGGGTCGGGACAGGAACACTGAAGCTTTCTTT
TRBV12-2	NA	TRBJ1-3	NA	17	CASRAKGIGSSGNTIYF	TGTGCAAGTCGCGCCAAGGGCATCGGGAGCTCTGGAAACACCATATATTTT
TRBV5-4	NA	TRBJ2-7	NA	14	CASSQDFGSYEQYF	TGCGCCAGCAGCCAAGATTTCGGGTCCTACGAGCAGTACTTC
TRBV7-2	NA	TRBJ1-3	few	14	CASSLHQGKATIYF	TGTGCCAGCAGCTTACACCAGGGTAAAGCCACCATATATTTT
TRBV6-6	NA	TRBJ1-2	NA	14	CASSYGRGNYGYTF	TGTGCCAGCAGTTACGGGCGGGGGAACTATGGCTACACCTTC
TRBV5-4	NA	TRBJ1-4	NA	14	CASSPQSGMEKLFF	TGTGCCAGCAGCCCCCAAAGCGGGATGGAAAAACTGTTTTTT
TRBV7-2	NA	TRBJ1-1	NA	13	CASKGFLDTEAFF	TGTGCCAGCAAGGGGTTTTTGGACACTGAAGCTTTCTTT
TRBV19	NA	TRBJ1-1	medium-sized	14	CASALQGPNTEAFF	TGTGCCAGCGCCCTACAGGGTCCGAACACTGAAGCTTTCTTT
TRBV6-5	NA	TRBJ1-4	NA	12	CASRGDLEKLFF	TGTGCCAGCCGGGGAGATCTTGAAAAACTGTTTTTT
TRBV5-4	TRBD1	TRBJ1-2	NA	19	CASSWTTGTGGLLNYGYTF	TGTGCCAGCAGCTGGACTACCGGGACAGGGGGCCTCCTTAACTATGGCTACACCTTC
TRBV2	TRBD1	TRBJ1-5	NA	15	CASRILQGADQPQHF	TGTGCCAGCAGGATATTACAGGGGGCGGATCAGCCCCAGCATTTT
TRBV4-3	NA	TRBJ2-1	NA	17	CASSHDWRGVRSDEQFF	TGCGCCAGCAGCCATGACTGGAGGGGCGTCCGTAGTGATGAGCAGTTCTTC
TRBV5-1	TRBD1	TRBJ2-3	NA	14	CASGRQGETDTQYF	TGCGCCAGCGGTCGACAGGGAGAGACAGATACGCAGTATTTT
TRBV18	NA	TRBJ1-6	NA	16	CASSPLDAGGGSPLHF	TGTGCCAGCTCACCACTTGACGCGGGCGGAGGGTCACCCCTCCACTTT
TRBV6-5	NA	TRBJ1-1	NA	13	CASSAQVNTEAFF	TGTGCCAGCAGTGCCCAGGTGAACACTGAAGCTTTCTTT
TRBV19	NA	TRBJ2-1	NA	15	CASRLGGQSYNEQFF	TGTGCCAGTAGGCTAGGAGGACAGTCCTACAATGAGCAGTTCTTC
TRBV19	NA	TRBJ1-2	NA	15	CASSDFREANYGYTF	TGTGCCAGTAGCGACTTCAGGGAAGCTAACTATGGCTACACCTTC
TRBV9	NA	TRBJ2-4	NA	15	CASSVAPSGSDIQYF	TGTGCCAGCAGCGTAGCTCCGTCAGGGTCGGACATTCAGTACTTC
TRBV6-5	NA	TRBJ1-5	NA	14	CASSPDRSNQPQHF	TGTGCCAGCAGTCCGGACAGAAGCAATCAGCCCCAGCATTTT
TRBV21-1	NA	TRBJ1-5	NA	15	CASSNGDRNNQPQHF	TGTGCCAGCAGCAACGGGGACAGAAACAATCAGCCCCAGCATTTT
TRBV2	NA	TRBJ1-1	NA	10	CASRVAEAFF	TGTGCCAGCCGTGTCGCTGAAGCTTTCTTT
TRBV4-2	NA	TRBJ1-2	NA	16	CASSQDLAGENYGYTF	TGTGCCAGCAGCCAAGATCTGGCGGGGGAGAACTATGGCTACACCTTC
TRBV7-2	NA	TRBJ1-6	NA	17	CASSLDVSGGRYSPLHF	TGTGCCAGCAGCTTAGACGTGTCCGGGGGGCGATATTCACCCCTCCACTTT